The text below deals with one T cell receptor beta chain. This record belongs to a study of blood T cell repertoires in COVID-19. Sequencing used immunoSEQ multiplex PCR; TCRdb keeps in-frame clones, though not all of them. There are 200,000 to 300,000 clones in the sample; around nine tenths occur only once, and roughly 9.8% lies in the top ten. The junction had 8 bases not matched to a gene; V was cut back by 5 bases and J by 5 bases. This CDR3 has 14 residues. Germline assignment: CDR1 SEHNR and CDR2 FQNEAQ (reference sequence). Sequencing was performed on peripheral blood. This receptor was identified in a middle-aged man who had recovered from COVID-19. The V call is TRBV7-9, the J call TRBJ1-1, with TRBD1 matching over 7 bases. The CDR3 reads CASSQQGYSTEAFF. The DNA of the CDR3 is TGTGCCAGCAGCCAACAGGGGTATAGTACTGAAGCTTTCTTT.